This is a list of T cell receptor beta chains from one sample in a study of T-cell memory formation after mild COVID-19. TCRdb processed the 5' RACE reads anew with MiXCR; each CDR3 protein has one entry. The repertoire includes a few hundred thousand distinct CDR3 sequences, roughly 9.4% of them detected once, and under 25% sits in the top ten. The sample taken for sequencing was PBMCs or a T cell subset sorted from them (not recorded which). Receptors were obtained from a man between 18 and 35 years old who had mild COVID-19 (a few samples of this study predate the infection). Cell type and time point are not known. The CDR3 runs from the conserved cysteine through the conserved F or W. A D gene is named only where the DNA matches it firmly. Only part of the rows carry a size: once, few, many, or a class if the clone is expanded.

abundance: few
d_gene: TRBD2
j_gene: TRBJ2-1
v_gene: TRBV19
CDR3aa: CASSPQRGSYNEQFF

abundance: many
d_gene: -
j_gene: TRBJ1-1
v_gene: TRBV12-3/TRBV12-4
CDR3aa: CASSFGQNTEAFF

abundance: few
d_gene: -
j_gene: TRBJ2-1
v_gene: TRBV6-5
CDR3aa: CASIGGRGTYNEQFF

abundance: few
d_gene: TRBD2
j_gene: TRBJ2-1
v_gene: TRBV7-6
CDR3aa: CASSLLRRGSSYNEQFF

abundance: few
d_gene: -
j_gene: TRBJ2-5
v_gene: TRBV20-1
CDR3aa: CSARPHGETQYF

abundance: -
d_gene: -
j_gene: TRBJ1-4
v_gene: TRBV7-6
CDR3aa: CASSSVPAGIQTNEKLFF

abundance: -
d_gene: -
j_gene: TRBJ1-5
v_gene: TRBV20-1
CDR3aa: CSARDELSVQPQHF

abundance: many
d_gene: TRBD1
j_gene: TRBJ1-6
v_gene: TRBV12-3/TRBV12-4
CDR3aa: CASSFETGVNSPLHF

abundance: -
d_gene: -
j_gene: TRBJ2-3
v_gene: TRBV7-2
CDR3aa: CASSQLAISTDTQYF

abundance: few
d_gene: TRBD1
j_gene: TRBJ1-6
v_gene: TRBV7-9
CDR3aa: CASRARDSIASPLHF

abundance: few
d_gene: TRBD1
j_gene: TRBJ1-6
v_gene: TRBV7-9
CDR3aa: CASSYDRERNSPLHF

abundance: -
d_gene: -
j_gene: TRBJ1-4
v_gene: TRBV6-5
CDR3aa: CASSYGTKEKLFF

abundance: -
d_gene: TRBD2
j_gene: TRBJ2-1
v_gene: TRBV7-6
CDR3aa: CASSLGAGAYNEQFF

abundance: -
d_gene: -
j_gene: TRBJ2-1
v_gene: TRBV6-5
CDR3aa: CASSYGGAYNEQFF

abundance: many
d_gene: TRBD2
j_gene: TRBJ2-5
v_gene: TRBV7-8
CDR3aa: CASSRGGTSGETQYF

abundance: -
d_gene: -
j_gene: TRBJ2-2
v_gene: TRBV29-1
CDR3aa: CSVWGPTTGELFF

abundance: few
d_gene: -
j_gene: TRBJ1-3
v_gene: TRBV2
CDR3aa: CASSEARHLSGNTIYF

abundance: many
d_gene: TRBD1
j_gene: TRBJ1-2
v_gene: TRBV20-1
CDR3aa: CSAQTGGYGYTF

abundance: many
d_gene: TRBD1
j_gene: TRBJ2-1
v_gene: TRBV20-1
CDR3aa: CSARPIDRVSYNEQFF

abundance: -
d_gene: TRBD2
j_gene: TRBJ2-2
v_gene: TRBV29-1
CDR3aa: CSVSGLARNTGELFF

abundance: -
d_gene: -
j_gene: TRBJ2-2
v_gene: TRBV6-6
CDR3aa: CASSFMDGGELFF

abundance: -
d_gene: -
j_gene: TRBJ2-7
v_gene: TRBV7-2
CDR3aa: CASSPEAGRSYEQYF

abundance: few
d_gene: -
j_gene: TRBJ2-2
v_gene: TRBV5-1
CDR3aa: CASSWVAGELFF

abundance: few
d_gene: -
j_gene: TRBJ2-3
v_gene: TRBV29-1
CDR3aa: CSVEEGGPDTQYF

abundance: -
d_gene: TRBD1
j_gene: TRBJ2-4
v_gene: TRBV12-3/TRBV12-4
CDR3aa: CASSFSPGQGKNIQYF

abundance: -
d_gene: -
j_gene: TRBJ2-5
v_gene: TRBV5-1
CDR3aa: CASRPGMQETQYF

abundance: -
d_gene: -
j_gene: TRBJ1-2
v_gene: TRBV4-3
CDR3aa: CASSQGGGTYGYTF